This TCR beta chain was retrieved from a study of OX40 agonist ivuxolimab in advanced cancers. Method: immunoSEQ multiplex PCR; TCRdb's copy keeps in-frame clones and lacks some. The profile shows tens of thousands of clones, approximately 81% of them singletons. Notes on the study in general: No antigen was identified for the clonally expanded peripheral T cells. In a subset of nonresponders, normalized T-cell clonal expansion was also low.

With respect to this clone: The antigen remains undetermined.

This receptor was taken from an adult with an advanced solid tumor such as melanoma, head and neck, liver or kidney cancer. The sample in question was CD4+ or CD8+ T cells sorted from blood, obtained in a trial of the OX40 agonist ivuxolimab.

The CDR3 spells CASSESRFSYEQYF. For the CDR3, the DNA is TGTGCCAGCAGTGAGTCAAGGTTCTCCTACGAGCAGTACTTC. The chain recombines TRBV6-5 with TRBJ2-7, with no clear D. Trimming left V 5 bases short and J 0 bases short, with 11 bases between. The germline V gene encodes CDR1 MNHEY and CDR2 SVGAGI. This CDR3 is 14 amino acids long.